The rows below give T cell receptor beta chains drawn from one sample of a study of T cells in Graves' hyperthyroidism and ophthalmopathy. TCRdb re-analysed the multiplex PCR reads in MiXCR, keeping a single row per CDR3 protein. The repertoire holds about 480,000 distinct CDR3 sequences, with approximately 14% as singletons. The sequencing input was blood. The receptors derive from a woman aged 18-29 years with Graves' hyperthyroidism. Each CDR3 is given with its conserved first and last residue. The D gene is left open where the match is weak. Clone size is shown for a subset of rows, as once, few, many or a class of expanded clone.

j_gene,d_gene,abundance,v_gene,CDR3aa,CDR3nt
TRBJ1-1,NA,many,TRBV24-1,CATSDTPRAGTEAFF,TGTGCCACCAGTGACACTCCCCGGGCAGGGACTGAAGCTTTCTTT
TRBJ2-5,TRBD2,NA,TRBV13,CASSPLRREPETQYF,TGTGCCAGCAGCCCGCTCCGGCGGGAGCCGGAGACCCAGTACTTC
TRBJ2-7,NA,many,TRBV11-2,CASSLGVWGAATYEQYF,TGTGCCAGCAGCTTAGGGGTCTGGGGGGCCGCGACCTACGAGCAGTACTTC
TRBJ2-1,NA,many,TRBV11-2,CASSLEGGGWGNEQFF,TGTGCCAGCAGCTTAGAGGGCGGAGGCTGGGGAAATGAGCAGTTCTTC
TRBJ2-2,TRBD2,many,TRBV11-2,CASSYFTGTSGTVTGELFF,TGTGCCAGCAGTTATTTTACAGGGACTAGCGGGACAGTCACCGGGGAGCTGTTTTTT
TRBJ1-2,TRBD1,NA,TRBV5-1,CASSPLPQGKGYTF,TGCGCCAGCAGCCCCCTTCCACAGGGGAAAGGCTACACCTTC
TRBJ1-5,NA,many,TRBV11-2,CASSLGNGGQPQHF,TGTGCCAGCAGCTTAGGAAACGGTGGTCAGCCCCAGCATTTT
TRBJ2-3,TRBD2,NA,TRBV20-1,CSARDKTSGRLDTQYF,TGCAGTGCTAGAGACAAGACTAGCGGGCGGTTAGATACGCAGTATTTT
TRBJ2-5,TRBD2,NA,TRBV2,CASSEEAVTSGKETQYF,TGTGCCAGCAGTGAAGAGGCAGTAACTAGCGGAAAAGAGACCCAGTACTTC
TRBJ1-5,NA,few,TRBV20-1,CSAGKLPIRRGGEQPQHF,TGCAGTGCTGGAAAGCTACCCATCCGACGGGGTGGAGAGCAGCCCCAGCATTTT
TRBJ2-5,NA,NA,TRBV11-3,CASSLRDRTAGTQYF,TGTGCCAGCAGCCTCCGGGACCGAACTGCAGGGACCCAGTACTTC
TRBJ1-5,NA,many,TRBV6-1,CASQGYSNQPQHF,TGTGCCAGCCAAGGGTATAGCAATCAGCCCCAGCATTTT
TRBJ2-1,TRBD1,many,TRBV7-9,CASSDTTGNNEQFF,TGTGCCAGCAGCGACACGACAGGGAACAATGAGCAGTTCTTC
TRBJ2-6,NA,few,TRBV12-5,CASGLSSSGANVLTF,TGTGCTAGTGGCCTCAGCAGCTCTGGGGCCAACGTCCTGACTTTC
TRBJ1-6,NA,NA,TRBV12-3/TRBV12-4,CASSLEVGATYNSPLHF,TGTGCCAGCAGTTTAGAGGTAGGGGCGACCTATAATTCACCCCTCCACTTT
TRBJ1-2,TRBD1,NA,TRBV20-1,CSASVRTGGNYGYTF,TGCAGTGCTAGCGTCCGGACAGGGGGCAACTATGGCTACACCTTC
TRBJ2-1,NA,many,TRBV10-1,CASSKTGLGNEQFF,TGCGCCAGCAGTAAAACGGGACTGGGGAATGAGCAGTTCTTC
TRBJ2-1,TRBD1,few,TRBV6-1,CASSETGGTYNEQFF,TGTGCCAGCAGTGAGACAGGGGGCACCTACAATGAGCAGTTCTTC
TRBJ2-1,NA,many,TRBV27,CASCISSSYNEQFF,TGTGCCAGCTGCATCTCGAGCTCCTACAATGAGCAGTTCTTC
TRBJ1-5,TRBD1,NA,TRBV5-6,CASSLWTGNGPQHF,TGTGCCAGCAGCTTATGGACAGGCAATGGGCCCCAGCATTTT
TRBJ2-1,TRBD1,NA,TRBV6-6,CASSYGGQGNNEQFF,TGTGCCAGCAGTTACGGGGGACAGGGAAACAATGAGCAGTTCTTC
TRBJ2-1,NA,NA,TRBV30,CAWSVRAGAGQFF,TGTGCCTGGAGTGTACGGGCAGGGGCAGGGCAGTTCTTC
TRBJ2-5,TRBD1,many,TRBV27,CASSPNRDRGPQETQYF,TGTGCCAGCAGCCCGAACCGGGACAGGGGGCCCCAAGAGACCCAGTACTTC
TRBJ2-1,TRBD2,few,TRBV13,CASSPPGGGPYNEQFF,TGTGCCAGCAGTCCCCCGGGGGGAGGGCCCTACAATGAGCAGTTCTTC
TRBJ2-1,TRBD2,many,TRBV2,CASSETSGRASGQFF,TGTGCCAGCAGTGAAACTAGCGGGAGGGCCTCGGGGCAGTTCTTC